This T cell receptor beta chain was captured by sequencing in a study of shared clonotypes between healthy human individuals. Findings and limits, study-wide: Measured sharing among donors was expected to vary with sequencing depth.

Trimming removed 3 bases at V and 4 bases at J, with 15 bases between. The germline gives CDR1 KGHSH, CDR2 LQKENI. This CDR3 spans 15 amino acids. Turning to this clone: Its antigen remains unidentified.

Sequencing was performed with immunoSEQ multiplex PCR; in TCRdb, only in-frame clones are kept and a portion is missing. The sample consists of 1 million to 1.2 million clones, 70% to 85% of them appearing once. The sample taken for sequencing was memory CD4+ T cells from PBMCs. Subset defined: CD45RA-negative fraction. This sequence was found in a man between 18 and 29 years old in good health. Some clones in this sample may be carry-over from other donors' samples. The chain recombines TRBV18 with TRBJ1-2; D gene uncertain. In DNA, the CDR3 is TGTGCCAGCTCACCCTGGGTGGCCACAGTCTATGGCTACACCTTC. The encoded protein is CASSPWVATVYGYTF.